The 18 T cell receptor beta chains reported below all come from one sample, sequenced in a study of regulatory T cells in long-lasting Graves disease. Building of the TCR beta libraries involved iRepertoire HTBI primers and Arm-PCR of CDR3 regions. A single record per CDR3 protein comes from TCRdb applying MiXCR to the multiplex PCR reads. The sample contains 450,000 to 500,000 distinct CDR3 sequences, roughly 16% of which appear only once. Time point: newly diagnosed GD, antithyroid drugs for less than 3 months. From RNA extracted from PBMCs, the TCR library was made. These data were also reused for a study on T cells in Graves' hyperthyroidism and ophthalmopathy.

Sequencing used peripheral blood mononuclear cells (PBMCs), obtained at new diagnosis, from a patient treated with antithyroid drugs. All receptors derive from a middle-aged man with Graves disease.

In this sample, this clonotype turned up many times. The chain uses TRBV7-6 and TRBJ2-3, with D possibly called TRBD1 or TRBD2 (5 bases each). V was clipped by 5 bases and J by 2 bases, with 11 bases between them. The germline gives CDR1 SGHVS, CDR2 FNYEAQ. This CDR3 comprises 14 residues. This CDR3 reads CASSTGPATDTQYF. As DNA, the CDR3 is TGTGCCAGCAGCACGGGACCAGCCACAGATACGCAGTATTTT. The full variable domain, completed using reference TRBV7-6 and TRBJ2-3, is GAGVSQSPRYKVTKRGQDVALRCDPISGHVSLYWYRQALGQGPEFLTYFNYEAQQDKSGLPNDRFSAERPEGSISTLTIQRTEQRDSAMYRCASSTGPATDTQYFGPGTRLTVL.

The table lists this clonotype with a few counts. The rearrangement uses TRBV28 and TRBJ2-7; 8 nucleotides agree with TRBD1. V dropped 7 bases and J dropped 4; count of bases not matched to a gene: 12. CDR3 size: 15 residues. Germline V gene lookup returns CDR1 MDHEN and CDR2 SYDVKM. The CDR3 DNA reads TGTGCCAGCAAACCTACCAGGGGGCTAAGGTACGAGCAGTACTTC. Translation gives CASKPTRGLRYEQYF.

This sequence joins TRBV6-1 and TRBJ1-5; 7 nucleotides agree with TRBD1. Per the germline V gene, CDR1 is MNHNS and CDR2 is SASEGT. The CDR3 covers 12 residues. With 4 bases clipped from V and 10 bases from J, the junction kept 4 bases outside the gene matches. DNA for the CDR3: TGTGCCAGCAGTGCATGGACAGGCCCCCAGCATTTT. It yields the protein CASSAWTGPQHF.

This clonotype showed up many times. The V and J genes are TRBV28 and TRBJ1-1; a weak D match, TRBD1 (6 bases). The V and J ends lost 6 bases and 0 bases respectively, with 11 bases between them. The CDR3 sequence is 14 residues long. Germline V CDR1 and CDR2: MDHEN, SYDVKM. The CDR3, as DNA: TGTGCCAGCAGGGGGACACACATGAACACTGAAGCTTTCTTT. As protein: CASRGTHMNTEAFF.

The rearrangement links TRBV12-3 or TRBV12-4 to TRBJ2-2; 9 bases fit TRBD1. CDR3 length: 16 residues. V trimming: 7 bases; J trimming: 6 bases; junction bases outside the gene matches: 12. CDR3 protein: CASIPPGQGRAGELFF. In DNA form, the CDR3 reads TGTGCCAGCATTCCCCCGGGACAGGGAAGAGCCGGGGAGCTGTTTTTT.

This sequence joins TRBV19 and TRBJ1-5; TRBD1 matches 9 bases. The CDR3 loop spans 15 amino acids. V lost 4 bases and J lost 4; bases outside the gene matches: 5. Germline values: CDR1 LNHDA, CDR2 SQIVND (reference sequence). The CDR3 bases are TGTGCCAGTAGTAACGGGACAGGGAGGAATCAGCCCCAGCATTTT. Its protein product is CASSNGTGRNQPQHF.

In this sample, this clonotype turned up many times. This chain uses TRBV6-5 with TRBJ2-7; D may be TRBD2 (5 bases). The length of the CDR3 is 15 residues. Germline loops: CDR1 MNHEY, CDR2 SVGAGI. V was trimmed by 2 bases and J by 0 bases, leaving 11 bases between them. This CDR3 is CASSYIGVSSYEQYF. CDR3 nucleotide sequence: TGTGCCAGCAGTTACATCGGGGTTAGCTCCTACGAGCAGTACTTC.

This clonotype appeared many times. The rearrangement joins TRBV3-1 to TRBJ2-7; 8 bases map to TRBD1. V lost 6 bases, J lost 2 bases, and 6 bases stayed unmatched. Germline V gene data show CDR1 as LGHDT and CDR2 as YNNKEL (reference sequence). The CDR3 is 14 residues long. CDR3 region: CASSRQGATYEQYF. The CDR3 region has the DNA TGTGCCAGCAGTCGGCAGGGGGCCACCTACGAGCAGTACTTC.

This clonotype was counted ten times or more. Germline and junction disagree at one end, which may indicate a read error. J is TRBJ2-1 and V is TRBV5-1, with 9 bases matching TRBD1. The CDR3 totals 18 residues. CDR1 is SGHRS, CDR2 YFSETQ, per germline. The CDR3 DNA follows: TGCGCCAGCAGCTTTGGGCCGGGACAGGGAGTCCCCTACAGTGAGCAGTTCTTC. This encodes CASSFGPGQGVPYSEQFF. The full variable domain, rest sourced from reference TRBV5-1 and TRBJ2-1, is KAGVTQTPRYLIKTRGQQVTLSCSPISGHRSVSWYQQTPGQGLQFLFEYFSETQRNKGNFPGRFSGRQFSNSRSEMNVSTLELGDSALYLCASSFGPGQGVPYSEQFFGPGTRLTVL.

The chain employs TRBV10-2 and TRBJ2-7; 13 nucleotides line up with TRBD2. The ends lost 7 bases at V and 2 bases at J; junction bases unmatched: 14. Germline V lookup: CDR1 WSHSY, CDR2 SAAADI. This CDR3 contains 18 residues. The CDR3 here is CASTEGLAGPNPTYEQYF. The CDR3 DNA follows: TGCGCCAGCACGGAGGGACTAGCGGGACCGAACCCCACCTACGAGCAGTACTTC.

As concerns this clonotype: One junction end disagrees with the germline gene, perhaps due to a read error. This chain links TRBV4-1 with TRBJ2-1; the match to TRBD1 covers 8 bases. CDR3 length: 16 amino acids. From germline, CDR1 is MGHRA and CDR2 YSYEKL. CDR3 nucleotide sequence: TGCGCCAGCAGCCAAGGGACAGGGAGCTCCTACGATGAGCAGTTCTTC. This sequence encodes CASSQGTGSSYDEQFF.

There are a few counts of this clonotype. The chain couples TRBV20-1 to TRBJ2-4; 7 bases match TRBD1. Germline V CDR1 and CDR2: DFQATT, SNEGSKA (reference sequence). J gave up 0 bases and V 4 bases, and 6 bases lay outside the gene matches. CDR3 length: 15 amino acids. The CDR3 protein is CSANDRAIAKNIQYF. The DNA of the CDR3 is TGCAGTGCTAATGACAGGGCTATAGCCAAAAACATTCAGTACTTC.

This clonotype turned up a few times. CDR3 DNA sequence: TGTGGGACGGATGGCTACACCTTC. Translation: CGTDGYTF. The V and J genes are TRBV7-9 and TRBJ1-2; D unclear. Per the germline V gene, CDR1 is SEHNR and CDR2 is FQNEAQ (reference sequence). This CDR3 has 8 amino acids.

This clonotype occurred many times. The CDR3 loop is CASSLSSMNTEAFF. For the CDR3, the DNA is TGTGCCAGCAGTTTATCGTCCATGAACACTGAAGCTTTCTTT. This chain joins TRBV27 and TRBJ1-1; D is uncertain. Germline V gene data show CDR1 as MNHEY and CDR2 as SMNVEV (reference sequence). The CDR3 is 14 residues long. Trimming shortened V by 0 bases and J by 0 bases, and 5 bases separated the two germline ends.

The sample holds many counts of this clonotype. CDR3: CASSSGRSGSVETQYF. As DNA, the CDR3 is TGTGCCAGCAGCTCGGGGCGGAGCGGTTCGGTAGAGACCCAGTACTTC. The chain combines TRBV11-2 with TRBJ2-5; possibly TRBD1 or TRBD2 for D (5 bases each). V was shortened by 4 bases and J by 4 bases, with 19 bases between the two germline ends. Germline values: CDR1 SGHAT, CDR2 FQNNGV. The CDR3 extends over 16 amino acids. The full variable domain, in which reference TRBV11-2 and TRBJ2-5 provide the parts outside the CDR3, is EAGVAQSPRYKIIEKRQSVAFWCNPISGHATLYWYQQILGQGPKLLIQFQNNGVVDDSQLPKDRFSAERLKGVDSTLKIQPAKLEDSAVYLCASSSGRSGSVETQYFGPGTRLLVL.

J is TRBJ2-1 and V is TRBV14; 9 nucleotides line up with TRBD2. V shed 4 bases, J shed 10 bases, and the junction held 17 bases outside the gene matches. This CDR3 is built from 17 residues. The germline V gene has CDR1 SGHDN and CDR2 FVKESK. In nucleotides, the CDR3 is TGTGCCAGCAGCCCCCGGGGGGGACTAGCAAGAATCGGGGAGCAGTTCTTC. This gives the protein CASSPRGGLARIGEQFF. Full variable domain (remainder filled in from reference TRBV14 and TRBJ2-1): EAGVTQFPSHSVIEKGQTVTLRCDPISGHDNLYWYRRVMGKEIKFLLHFVKESKQDESGMPNNRFLAERTGGTYSTLKVQPAELEDSGVYFCASSPRGGLARIGEQFFGPGTRLTVL.

This clonotype was observed a handful of times. CDR3 protein: CASSQQSTDTQYF. The CDR3 DNA is TGCGCCAGCAGCCAACAGAGCACAGATACGCAGTATTTT. The chain couples TRBV4-1 to TRBJ2-3; D remains unclear. Between the trimmed V and J ends, which lost 2 bases and 0 bases, there was a span of 3 bases. Germline V lookup: CDR1 MGHRA, CDR2 YSYEKL. The CDR3 contains 13 residues.

This clonotype was observed many times. Mismatch with germline at one junction end may stem from a read error. The rearrangement joins TRBV12-3 or TRBV12-4 to TRBJ2-1, with D perhaps matching TRBD1 (5 bases). CDR3 length: 14 amino acids. Here the CDR3 DNA reads TGTGCCAGCAGTTTGGTCCGGACGGCGGACATACGTATCTTC. Translation: CASSLVRTADIRIF.